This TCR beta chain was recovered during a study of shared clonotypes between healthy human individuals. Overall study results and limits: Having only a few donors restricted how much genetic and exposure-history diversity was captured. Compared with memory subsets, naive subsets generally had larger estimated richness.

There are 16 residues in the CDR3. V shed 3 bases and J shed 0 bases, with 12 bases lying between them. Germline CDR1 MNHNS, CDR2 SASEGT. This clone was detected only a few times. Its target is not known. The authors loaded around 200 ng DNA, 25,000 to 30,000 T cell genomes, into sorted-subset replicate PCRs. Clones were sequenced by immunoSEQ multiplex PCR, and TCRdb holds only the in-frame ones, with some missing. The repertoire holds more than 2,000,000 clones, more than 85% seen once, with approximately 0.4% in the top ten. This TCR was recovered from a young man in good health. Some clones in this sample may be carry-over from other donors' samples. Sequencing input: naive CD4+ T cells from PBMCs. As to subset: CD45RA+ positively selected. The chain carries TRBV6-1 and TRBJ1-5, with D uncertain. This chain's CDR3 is CASSDQPSRSNQPQHF. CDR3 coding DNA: TGTGCCAGCAGTGATCAACCCTCCCGTAGCAATCAGCCCCAGCATTTT.